The clone carrying this T cell receptor beta chain was recorded at least ten times. Its cognate antigen is unknown. CDR1 is MDHEN and CDR2 is SYDVKM in the germline V gene. This CDR3 has 14 amino acids. With V trimmed by 7 bases and J by 8 bases, 13 bases remained unmatched. The data were obtained in a study of identical twins. Study results and caveats: In monozygotic twins, models underestimated the sharing of out-of-frame TCR alpha. Fewer insertions characterized abundant cord blood beta clonotypes, whereas memory repertoires showed none.

From the 5' RACE reads, TCRdb called clonotypes with MiXCR, one entry per CDR3 protein. Here the sample spans 200,000 to 250,000 distinct CDR3 sequences, approximately 7% being singletons. This sample was shared with a second study, whose subject was yellow fever vaccine responses in identical twins.

Sequencing was performed on memory (CD45RO+) T cells sorted from blood. This sequence joins TRBV28 and TRBJ1-1; TRBD1 agrees at 7 bases. This clonotype originated in a woman younger than 35 in good health. Here the CDR3 reads CASTRGGRGKEAFF. The DNA of the CDR3 is TGTGCCAGCACACGGGGGGGCAGGGGGAAAGAAGCTTTCTTT.